The 29 T cell receptor beta chains listed next were all sequenced from one sample in a study of prognosis after radiotherapy for stage I lung cancer. Multiplex PCR, run in two rounds, amplified TCR beta CDR3 from genomic DNA. Primers were specific to each TRBV and TRBJ gene in first-round PCR. TCRdb used MiXCR to reprocess the multiplex PCR reads, holding one entry per CDR3 protein. The sample records roughly 32,000 distinct CDR3 sequences, around 40% being singletons. The starting material was PBMCs, obtained before or after stereotactic body radiation therapy (not recorded which). The origin of the receptors is a donor of 50 years or more with non-small cell lung cancer.

This clonotype was seen repeatedly, ten times or more. This chain connects TRBV18 to TRBJ2-1; D gene uncertain. V was shortened by 6 bases and J by 5 bases, with 11 bases between the two germline ends. The CDR3 covers 13 residues. CDR1 KGHSH and CDR2 LQKENI come from the germline V gene. In DNA, the CDR3 is TGTGCCAGCTCCCTTTCCCTCGACAATGAGCAGTTCTTC. It encodes CASSLSLDNEQFF.

This chain uses TRBV5-1 with TRBJ2-2; 8 nucleotides align to TRBD2. Germline-derived CDR1 and CDR2 are SGHRS and YFSETQ. Germline trimming cut 4 bases from V and 0 bases from J; bases unmatched to any gene: 2. The CDR3 has 15 amino acids. The DNA of the CDR3 is TGCGCCAGCAGCGCGGGACTAGCGAACACCGGGGAGCTGTTTTTT. Translating gives CASSAGLANTGELFF.

This clonotype was recorded many times. The chain links TRBV7-6 to TRBJ2-5; the D call may be TRBD1 or TRBD2 (6 bases each). Trimming removed 1 base from V and 2 bases from J, with 23 bases in between. CDR1 is SGHVS, CDR2 FNYEAQ, per germline. This CDR3 is built from 19 residues. CDR3 residues: CASSLGAQVGGGRQETQYF. CDR3 nucleotide sequence: TGTGCCAGCAGCTTAGGAGCGCAGGTGGGGGGCGGACGACAAGAGACCCAGTACTTC.

This rearrangement joins TRBV7-2 to TRBJ1-3, with TRBD1 matching over 8 bases. The CDR3 runs to 16 residues. J gave up 2 bases and V 5 bases, and 8 bases lay outside the gene matches. Germline CDR1 SGHTA, CDR2 FQGNSA. For the CDR3, the DNA is TGTGCCAGCAGCCAAGAAGGACAGGGAACTGGAAACACCATATATTTT. Its protein product is CASSQEGQGTGNTIYF. Based on the CDR3 plus reference TRBV7-2 and TRBJ1-3, the full variable domain is GAGVSQSPSNKVTEKGKDVELRCDPISGHTALYWYRQSLGQGLEFLIYFQGNSAPDKSGLPSDRFSAERTGGSVSTLTIQRTQQEDSAVYLCASSQEGQGTGNTIYFGEGSWLTVV.

Many counts were recorded for this clonotype. This sequence joins TRBV12-3 or TRBV12-4 and TRBJ1-1, with 12 bases lining up with TRBD1. Unmatched junction bases numbered 12, after V lost 6 bases and J lost 4 bases. The CDR3 sequence is 17 residues long. This chain's CDR3 is CASRLRDRGLGGTEAFF. The DNA of the CDR3 is TGTGCCAGCAGGCTCCGGGACAGGGGGCTGGGGGGCACTGAAGCTTTCTTT.

About this clonotype: At one boundary the junction diverges from the germline segment, which might be a read error. The rearrangement joins TRBV6-1 to TRBJ2-3, with TRBD1 as a possible D gene (6 bases). Germline CDR1 and CDR2: MNHNS and SASEGT. The length of the CDR3 is 17 residues. The CDR3 DNA is TGTGCCAGCACCAGACGTGTACAGGGTGGGAGCATAGATACGCAGTATTTT. Translated: CASTRRVQGGSIDTQYF.

This clonotype appeared many times. This chain uses TRBV6-8 with TRBJ1-2; weak D call: TRBD1 (6 bases). V lost 0 bases and J lost 7, with 12 bases in between. Germline V lookup: CDR1 MNHGY, CDR2 SAAAGT. The CDR3 runs to 14 residues. CDR3 nucleotide sequence: TGTGCCAGCAGTTACTCCGGGGGCACGGGTGGCTACACCTTC. Translation gives CASSYSGGTGGYTF.

The chain joins TRBV20-1 to TRBJ1-5; TRBD1 aligns across 9 bases. Germline lookup yields CDR1 DFQATT and CDR2 SNEGSKA (reference sequence). The CDR3 spans 13 residues. The J segment lost 7 bases and the V segment lost 6 bases, leaving 7 bases of the junction unmatched. The CDR3 sequence is CSAPGQGRQPQHF. The CDR3 DNA follows: TGCAGTGCCCCGGGACAGGGAAGGCAGCCCCAGCATTTT.

Comment on this clonotype: This is likely an artifact of a read error, given a far larger clone one base away. V gene TRBV6-4 combines with J gene TRBJ1-2, with D unresolved. Germline V gene sequence: CDR1 MRHNA, CDR2 SNTAGT. The CDR3 is 12 residues long. The CDR3 coding sequence is TGTGCCAACAGTCCCTCGGGCTATGGCTACACCTTC. It specifies CANSPSGYGYTF.

This clonotype was seen at least ten times. CDR3 amino acids: CASSVGVGGKLYEQYF. The DNA of the CDR3 is TGTGCCAGCAGCGTAGGGGTAGGCGGGAAGCTCTACGAGCAGTACTTC. V gene TRBV9 combines with J gene TRBJ2-7, with a possible D match to TRBD2 (6 bases). The length of the CDR3 is 16 residues. Germline CDR1 reads SGDLS; CDR2 reads YYNGEE. Trimming removed 0 bases at V and 3 bases at J, with 16 bases between.

This clonotype was recorded at least ten times. The CDR3 bases are TGTGCCATCCCCGGCCCCACGATCCACTGGAGCTCCTATAATTCACCCCTCCACTTT. It translates to CAIPGPTIHWSSYNSPLHF. The chain is built from TRBV10-3 and TRBJ1-6; D gene uncertain. The CDR3 totals 19 residues. Germline V gene data show CDR1 as ENHRY and CDR2 as SYGVKD. The V end was cut by 8 bases, the J end by 0 bases, with 23 bases between.

This clonotype was counted at least ten times. The rearrangement joins TRBV5-6 to TRBJ2-2, with 8 bases aligning to TRBD1. V was clipped by 0 bases and J by 4 bases; unmatched bases: 5. Germline loops: CDR1 SGHDT, CDR2 YYEEEE. CDR3 length: 16 residues. In nucleotides, the CDR3 is TGTGCCAGCAGCTTGGTTCGGACAGGGAGCACCGGGGAGCTGTTTTTT. This translates into CASSLVRTGSTGELFF.

By share, this clonotype ranks as medium-sized (0.01 to 0.1%). The chain recombines TRBV19 with TRBJ2-1; TRBD2 matches at 14 bases. Germline CDR1 reads LNHDA; CDR2 reads SQIVND (reference sequence). This CDR3 region has 16 residues. The V segment lost 7 bases and the J segment 6 bases; nucleotides outside the gene matches: 8. CDR3 region: CASTVTGLAGGNEQFF. The CDR3 DNA follows: TGTGCCAGTACTGTAACAGGACTAGCGGGAGGCAATGAGCAGTTCTTC.

This clonotype has at least ten counts. An end of the junction differs from the germline gene, which may be a read error. The chain combines TRBV5-6 with TRBJ1-2; D gene uncertain. CDR1 is SGHDT, CDR2 YYEEEE, per germline. The CDR3 sequence is 12 residues long. DNA of the CDR3: TGTGCCAGCAGCTTCGGACCCGCTATCCCTTCCTTC. Translation: CASSFGPAIPSF.

Regarding this clonotype: At one end, the junction sequence differs from germline, possibly due to a read error. The rearrangement links TRBV7-9 to TRBJ2-1, with TRBD2 as a possible D gene (5 bases). The germline V gene encodes CDR1 SEHNR and CDR2 FQNEAQ (reference sequence). The CDR3 has 16 amino acids. The DNA for the CDR3 is TGTACCAGCAGCTTACCTTTGGAGGTACTAGTCCATGAGCAGTTCTTC. Amino acid sequence: CTSSLPLEVLVHEQFF.

Points on this clonotype: A far larger clone is a single base away, which makes a read error likely. The chain employs TRBV7-9 and TRBJ2-1, with 9 bases matching TRBD1. Germline values: CDR1 SEHNR, CDR2 FQNEAQ (reference sequence). The length of the CDR3 is 15 residues. This CDR3 reads CASSLMGQGYNDQFF. CDR3 in DNA: TGTGCCAGCAGCTTAATGGGACAGGGATACAATGATCAGTTCTTC.

This clonotype is labeled medium-sized (0.01 to 0.1%). This chain links TRBV12-3 or TRBV12-4 with TRBJ2-1, with D unresolved. The CDR3 is 13 amino acids. V lost 7 bases and J 1 base, leaving 8 bases between the germline ends. The CDR3 DNA follows: TGTGCCAGCATGTGGGGTTCCTACAATGAGCAGTTCTTC. It translates to CASMWGSYNEQFF.

In this sample, this clonotype turned up many times. The genes are TRBV11-2 and TRBJ1-4; 7 bases agree with TRBD1. CDR1 SGHAT and CDR2 FQNNGV come from the germline V gene. Trimming at V came to 0 bases and at J to 7 bases, leaving 8 bases not matched to a gene. This CDR3 spans 16 amino acids. The CDR3 spells CASSLDRRQGFEKLFF. As DNA, the CDR3 is TGTGCCAGCAGCTTAGATCGGCGACAGGGATTTGAAAAACTGTTTTTT.

This clonotype was found many times. V and J are TRBV6-2 or TRBV6-3 and TRBJ2-7; D remains unclear. Trimming pared 5 bases from V and 6 bases from J, leaving 14 bases between. The CDR3 extends over 13 amino acids. Germline V gene data show CDR1 as MNHEY and CDR2 as SVGEGT. The CDR3 region has the DNA TGTGCCAGCAGTGCTGGACGGGCCCTCGAGCAGTACTTC. Its protein is CASSAGRALEQYF.

This clonotype has a count of ten or more. The V gene is TRBV5-1, the J gene TRBJ2-3, with TRBD2 as a possible D gene (6 bases). The germline V and J ends were trimmed by 0 bases and 6 bases, with 11 bases remaining between them. Germline V lookup: CDR1 SGHRS, CDR2 YFSETQ. The CDR3 loop spans 14 amino acids. This chain's CDR3 is CASSLGGVEDTQYF. CDR3 DNA: TGCGCCAGCAGCTTGGGGGGGGTTGAGGATACGCAGTATTTT.

This clonotype came up many times. The CDR3 ends on some other residue instead of the conserved phenylalanine or tryptophan, so this is likely a read error. The chain is built from TRBV3-1 and TRBJ1-1; the D is unclear. V gave up 4 bases and J gave up 4 bases, with 16 bases separating them. This CDR3 contains 15 residues. Germline V gene sequence: CDR1 LGHDT, CDR2 YNNKEL (reference sequence). CDR3 sequence: CASSPRVGEGTEAFL. CDR3 DNA: TGTGCCAGCAGCCCCCGTGTCGGGGAGGGCACTGAAGCTTTCCTT.

This clonotype was seen ten or more times. The V call is TRBV2, the J call TRBJ1-4; 7 nucleotides line up with TRBD1. This CDR3 spans 15 amino acids. The V segment lost 2 bases and the J segment 7 bases; nucleotides outside the gene matches: 7. Germline V gene lookup returns CDR1 SNHLY and CDR2 FYNNEI. The DNA of the CDR3 is TGTGCCAGCAGTGAAAGACAGGGTGGTTCTGAAAAACTGTTTTTT. Translated: CASSERQGGSEKLFF. The whole variable domain, filled in from reference TRBV2 and TRBJ1-4, reads EPEVTQTPSHQVTQMGQEVILRCVPISNHLYFYWYRQILGQKVEFLVSFYNNEISEKSEIFDDQFSVERPDGSNFTLKIRSTKLEDSAMYFCASSERQGGSEKLFFGSGTQLSVL.

This clonotype has at least ten counts. This chain connects TRBV28 to TRBJ2-3, with 7 bases aligning to TRBD2. Germline trimming cut 5 bases from V and 3 bases from J; bases unmatched to any gene: 8. The CDR3 has 15 amino acids. Germline V gene data show CDR1 as MDHEN and CDR2 as SYDVKM. The CDR3 here is CASSRWEGLTDTQYF. Here the CDR3 DNA reads TGTGCCAGCAGTAGGTGGGAGGGGTTGACAGATACGCAGTATTTT.

This clonotype was seen many times. The chain joins TRBV30 to TRBJ1-3; TRBD1 agrees at 7 bases. The CDR3 covers 15 residues. Germline lookup yields CDR1 GTSNPN and CDR2 SVGIG (reference sequence). Trimming took 1 base from V and 4 from J; bases not matched to a gene: 7. The DNA of the CDR3 is TGTGCCTGGAGTGGTGTACAGGGGTTGGGAAACACCATATATTTT. This sequence encodes CAWSGVQGLGNTIYF.

The gene calls are TRBV12-3 or TRBV12-4 and TRBJ2-7; 9 positions agree with TRBD1. Trimming at V came to 6 bases and at J to 4 bases, leaving 10 bases not matched to a gene. The CDR3 is made up of 15 amino acids. In DNA, the CDR3 is TGTGCCAGCAGCCTTCCGGGACAGGGTCGGTACGAGCAGTACTTC. It specifies CASSLPGQGRYEQYF.

This clonotype was seen ten or more times. The chain couples TRBV30 to TRBJ1-1; TRBD1 is a possible D gene (6 bases). This CDR3 has 15 amino acids. Germline CDR1 GTSNPN, CDR2 SVGIG (reference sequence). V shed 3 bases and J shed 0 bases, with 14 bases lying between them. The CDR3 coding sequence is TGTGCCTGGAGGGACAGTAATTTAATGAACACTGAAGCTTTCTTT. Translating it yields CAWRDSNLMNTEAFF.

Concerning this clonotype: This probably arose from a read error, given a far larger clone one base away. The rearrangement uses TRBV6-4 and TRBJ1-2; possibly TRBD1 for D (6 bases). Germline lookup yields CDR1 MRHNA and CDR2 SNTAGT. V lost 5 bases, J lost 1 base, and 17 bases lay in between. The CDR3 loop spans 16 amino acids. The CDR3: CASSYATTGGNYGYTF. The CDR3 DNA follows: TGTGCCAGCAGTTACGCAACGACAGGTGGTAACTATGGCTACACCTTC.

V is TRBV28 and J is TRBJ1-6, with D perhaps matching TRBD1 (6 bases). The V and J ends lost 6 bases and 4 bases respectively, with 10 bases between them. The CDR3 runs to 14 residues. CDR1 is MDHEN and CDR2 is SYDVKM in the germline V gene. CDR3 loop: CASRPGQYNSPLHF. The DNA for the CDR3 is TGTGCCAGCAGACCAGGACAGTATAATTCACCCCTCCACTTT.

The chain joins TRBV6-1 to TRBJ1-6; 7 bases match TRBD1. The CDR3 consists of 15 residues. Per germline, CDR1 MNHNS and CDR2 SASEGT. V gave up 4 bases and J gave up 2 bases; unmatched junction bases: 2. The CDR3 spells CASSATGAYNSPLHF. CDR3 nucleotide sequence: TGTGCCAGCAGTGCAACAGGGGCCTATAATTCACCCCTCCACTTT.